This TCR beta chain comes out of a study of beta chain features in type 1 diabetes. Across the whole study: Comparable age, gender and cell yields were observed in patients relative to healthy donors. Study results and caveats: Shortening that was moderate but significant affected the TCRB CDR3s of Type 1 diabetes patients in all four CD4+ subsets.

Expressed TCRB transcripts got sequenced, as all isolated RNA was reverse transcribed. Data came from immunoSEQ multiplex PCR; TCRdb stores just in-frame clones and leaves some out. This sample has 150,000 to 200,000 clones, with around 63% found just once. As to this clone: What it binds is unknown.

The CDR3 is 15 amino acids. Germline CDR1 reads SEHNR; CDR2 reads FQNEAQ (reference sequence). Trimming removed 2 bases from V and 2 bases from J, with 11 bases in between. The chain is built from TRBV7-9 and TRBJ2-3; D is ambiguous. What was sequenced was naive CD4+ T cells from blood. The clonotype comes from a man aged 30-40 years with type 1 diabetes. The CDR3 nucleotides read TGTGCCAGCAGCTTATTGGCGGTCTACACAGATACGCAGTATTTT. Translation: CASSLLAVYTDTQYF.